The T cell receptor (beta chain) under discussion was sequenced for a study of OX40 agonist ivuxolimab in advanced cancers. Assay: immunoSEQ multiplex PCR; the TCRdb copy retains only in-frame clones and omits some. The sample consists of 20,000 or so clones, roughly nine tenths of them appearing once. After removal of 0 bases from V and 0 bases from J, the junction contained 13 bases not matched to a gene. The CDR3 contains 19 residues. Germline V CDR1 and CDR2: SGHAT, FQNNGV. The chain employs TRBV11-2 and TRBJ1-1; 7 nucleotides match TRBD1. Sequenced material: CD4+ or CD8+ T cells sorted from blood, taken in a trial of the OX40 agonist ivuxolimab. The sequence came from an adult with an advanced solid tumor such as melanoma, head and neck, liver or kidney cancer. The CDR3 DNA reads as TGTGCCAGCAGCTTAGATCCTTGGCAGGGGGACTACTTGAACACTGAAGCTTTCTTT. Protein product: CASSLDPWQGDYLNTEAFF.